The rows below give T cell receptor beta chains drawn from one sample of a study of cytomegalovirus exposure and HLA in healthy donors. TCRdb's copy holds only in-frame clones and misses some; the assay was immunoSEQ multiplex PCR. Its table records around 110,000 clones. The sample comprised PBMCs. The source is a man aged 35 to 55 in good health and CMV-seropositive. The CDR3 runs from the conserved cysteine through the conserved F or W. Each record gives: D gene, J gene, V gene, CDR3 DNA, CDR3 protein. A D gene is named only where the DNA matches it firmly.

D: TRBD1
J: TRBJ2-2
V: TRBV5-1
DNA: TGCGCCAGCCGCGCTCCCGGACAGGGAGTGGCCGGGGAGCTGTTTTTT
CDR3: CASRAPGQGVAGELFF

D: .
J: TRBJ2-3
V: TRBV7-6
DNA: TGTGCCAGCAGCTTAGGCGGACTGGGGTCAACAGATACGCAGTATTTT
CDR3: CASSLGGLGSTDTQYF

D: .
J: TRBJ2-1
V: TRBV7-3
DNA: TGTGCCAGCAGCTTAACTACGAGCTCCTACAATGAGCAGTTCTTC
CDR3: CASSLTTSSYNEQFF

D: .
J: TRBJ1-4
V: TRBV28
DNA: TGTGCCAGCAGTTCCCCAACAGTAGATGAAAAACTGTTTTTT
CDR3: CASSSPTVDEKLFF

D: TRBD1
J: TRBJ1-2
V: TRBV12-5
DNA: TGTGCCAGTGGTTTGGTACAGGGGGGCCCCCTCGGTGGCTACACCTTC
CDR3: CASGLVQGGPLGGYTF

D: .
J: TRBJ1-3
V: TRBV15
DNA: TGTGCCACCAGCAGCATGGCTCCGGGAAAAACTGGAAACACCATATATTTT
CDR3: CATSSMAPGKTGNTIYF

D: TRBD1
J: TRBJ2-3
V: TRBV9
DNA: TGTGCCAGCAGCGAAAGGGGGCAAAGAGATACGCAGTATTTT
CDR3: CASSERGQRDTQYF

D: .
J: TRBJ1-4
V: TRBV5-1
DNA: TGCGCCAGCAGCTTGGGTCGGAGTGGTGGAAAACTGTTTTTT
CDR3: CASSLGRSGGKLFF

D: .
J: TRBJ1-3
V: TRBV28
DNA: TGTGCCAGCAGTTCTCCCGAAGGGACTCCGAAAGGAAACACCATATATTTT
CDR3: CASSSPEGTPKGNTIYF

D: .
J: TRBJ1-2
V: TRBV28
DNA: TGTGCCAGCAGTTACAGAAGCGGCTACACCTTC
CDR3: CASSYRSGYTF

D: .
J: TRBJ1-1
V: TRBV18
DNA: TGTGCCAGCTCACCACGAGGACTGGCCACTGAAGCTTTCTTT
CDR3: CASSPRGLATEAFF

D: .
J: TRBJ1-2
V: TRBV29-1
DNA: TGCAGCGTTGCCCGGAGAAACTATGGCTACACCTTC
CDR3: CSVARRNYGYTF

D: TRBD2
J: TRBJ2-4
V: TRBV19
DNA: TGTGCCTCCGTGGGACTAGCGGGGCCTCGGGGGGAAAACATTCAGTACTTC
CDR3: CASVGLAGPRGENIQYF

D: .
J: TRBJ2-1
V: TRBV28
DNA: TGTGCCAGCAGTCCTACTTCCCACAATGAGCAGTTCTTC
CDR3: CASSPTSHNEQFF

D: TRBD1
J: TRBJ2-7
V: TRBV6-5
DNA: TGTGCCAGCAGTTATGCCGGGACAGGGGGCGACGAGCAGTACTTC
CDR3: CASSYAGTGGDEQYF

D: .
J: TRBJ2-7
V: TRBV5-1
DNA: TGCGCCAGCACTAAAGACGGAGCCTACGAGCAGTACTTC
CDR3: CASTKDGAYEQYF

D: TRBD2
J: TRBJ2-7
V: TRBV5-6
DNA: TGTGCCAGCAGCCTGGGACTAGCGGGGAACCTACGAGAGCAGTACTTC
CDR3: CASSLGLAGNLREQYF

D: .
J: TRBJ2-1
V: TRBV19
DNA: TGTGCCACCCGTCCCTTAGCGGTAGCATACAATGAGCAGTTCTTC
CDR3: CATRPLAVAYNEQFF

D: .
J: TRBJ2-1
V: TRBV6-1
DNA: TGTGCCAGCAGTGTCAGGAAGGCGGGATGGTACAATGAGCAGTTCTTC
CDR3: CASSVRKAGWYNEQFF

D: TRBD2
J: TRBJ2-7
V: TRBV4-3
DNA: TGCGCCAGCAGCCAAGAGAGGACTAGTGGGTTCTACGAGCAGTACTTC
CDR3: CASSQERTSGFYEQYF

D: .
J: TRBJ2-1
V: TRBV27
DNA: TGTGCCAGCAGGAGTAGCGGAAGCTCCTACAATGAGCAGTTCTTC
CDR3: CASRSSGSSYNEQFF

D: TRBD2
J: TRBJ2-1
V: TRBV11-3
DNA: TGTGCCGTCACGCCCGAGGTTAGCGGGAGTTTTAATGAGCAGTTCTTC
CDR3: CAVTPEVSGSFNEQFF

D: .
J: TRBJ2-1
V: TRBV20-1
DNA: TGCAGTGCTCGCTTTCTTTCCGGAGGGTTCTTC
CDR3: CSARFLSGGFF

D: .
J: TRBJ2-4
V: TRBV7-2
DNA: TGTGCCAGCAGCTTAGACGGAGCCAAAAACATTCAGTACTTC
CDR3: CASSLDGAKNIQYF

D: TRBD1
J: TRBJ2-2
V: TRBV29-1
DNA: TGCAGCTTCAGGGGGCTCGAAACCGGGGAGCTGTTTTTT
CDR3: CSFRGLETGELFF

D: .
J: TRBJ2-6
V: TRBV10-3
DNA: TGTGCCATCGGGGGGGGCGGAGATGCCGGGGCCAACGTCCTGACTTTC
CDR3: CAIGGGGDAGANVLTF

D: .
J: TRBJ1-2
V: TRBV11-2
DNA: TGTGCCAGCAGCCGTGGGACACTCCAGAACTATGGCTACACCTTC
CDR3: CASSRGTLQNYGYTF

D: .
J: TRBJ2-7
V: TRBV5-4
DNA: TGTGCCAGCAGCTCCCAGGTTAGCGGCTACGAGCAGTACTTC
CDR3: CASSSQVSGYEQYF

D: .
J: TRBJ2-7
V: TRBV10-1
DNA: TGCGCCAGCAGTTGGACTGGCTCCTACGAGCAGTACTTC
CDR3: CASSWTGSYEQYF

D: .
J: TRBJ2-1
V: TRBV7-2
DNA: TGTGCCAGCAGCTTATACCAGCCTGACGGGGAGTTCTTC
CDR3: CASSLYQPDGEFF

D: .
J: TRBJ2-2
V: TRBV19
DNA: TGTGCCAGTAGCCTAGACGGACTCGACACCGGGGAGCTGTTTTTT
CDR3: CASSLDGLDTGELFF

D: TRBD1
J: TRBJ1-5
V: TRBV6-5
DNA: TGTGCCAGCAGTAGGGGGCTGGGGCTACAGCCCCAGCATTTT
CDR3: CASSRGLGLQPQHF

D: .
J: TRBJ2-3
V: TRBV5-1
DNA: TGCGCCAGCAGCGACTCCGGACTTTACACAGATACGCAGTATTTT
CDR3: CASSDSGLYTDTQYF

D: .
J: TRBJ2-7
V: TRBV19
DNA: TGTGCCAGTAGTGCAGACTATCCGGGCCAGCCAACGTTCTACGAGCAGTACTTC
CDR3: CASSADYPGQPTFYEQYF

D: .
J: TRBJ1-5
V: TRBV9
DNA: TGTGCCAGCAGCGTAGGCGGGGCTGGGAATCAGCCCCAGCATTTT
CDR3: CASSVGGAGNQPQHF

D: .
J: TRBJ2-7
V: TRBV27
DNA: TGTGCCAGCAGTTTAATTTCCCCTTCTGGCGGGAAAGTCTACGAGCAGTACTTC
CDR3: CASSLISPSGGKVYEQYF

D: TRBD1
J: TRBJ1-3
V: TRBV6-5
DNA: TGTGCCAGCAGTTCGGGACAGATCTCTGGAAACACCATATATTTT
CDR3: CASSSGQISGNTIYF

D: .
J: TRBJ2-1
V: TRBV5-1
DNA: TGCGCCAGCAGCAGACGGAACATGGGGCCCCCTCAACAACCGCACAATGAGCAGTTCTTC
CDR3: CASSRRNMGPPQQPHNEQFF